A single count supports the clone carrying this T cell receptor beta chain. Its target is not known. The sample belongs to a study of graft-versus-host responses after intestinal transplantation. Study context: Grafts that recipients had were multivisceral, liver-intestinal, or isolated intestinal transplants. Broader study findings: Subjects displaying graft-donor T cell macrochimerism possessed elevated graft-versus-host to host-versus-graft clonal ratios inside allografts. There were GvH clones found in recipient marrow, and some of them appeared first in ileum or blood. Early declines in HvG clones that occurred post-transplant were associated with peak circulating GvH clone levels.

Only in-frame clones appear in the TCRdb table, and some are missing; sequencing was by immunoSEQ multiplex PCR. Of tens of thousands of clones listed, approximately 95% are singletons. The receptor was derived from a human donor who received an intestinal transplant. This specimen consisted of unstimulated CD8+ T cells sorted from spleen or lymph node cells, obtained before intestinal transplant.

This CDR3 reads CASSAGTSNADIQYF. The DNA of the CDR3 is TGTGCCAGCAGCGCCGGGACATCCAACGCGGACATTCAGTACTTC. This rearrangement joins TRBV28 to TRBJ2-4; the D gene is possibly TRBD1 (6 bases). CDR1 is MDHEN, CDR2 SYDVKM, per germline. V gave up 6 bases and J gave up 8 bases, with 20 bases separating them. The CDR3 runs to 15 residues.